The clone carrying this TCR beta chain showed up many times. What it recognizes is unknown. MiXCR, run by TCRdb on the 5' RACE reads, gives a single entry per CDR3 protein. The sample contains around 70,000 distinct CDR3 sequences, approximately 3.3% of which appear only once. This record belongs to a study of neurological immune-mediated disorders. Study-wide findings and caveats: The absence of any CDR3 amino acid sequence shared by expanded clones across subjects suggests that repertoires were private in all groups. The repertoires of 18 of 34 multiple sclerosis patients were placed by phylogenetic grouping in a single related-CDR3 cluster, which may be a signature.

The receptor comes from a woman aged 50 to 60 with multiple sclerosis. Sequencing was performed on PBMCs.

The CDR3 bases are TGTGCCAGCAGCTTAAGTCCGACAGGGCAAGAGACCCAGTACTTC. This gives the protein CASSLSPTGQETQYF. The rearrangement joins TRBV7-2 to TRBJ2-5, with TRBD1 matching over 7 bases. The CDR3 is made up of 15 amino acids. The germline V gene encodes CDR1 SGHTA and CDR2 FQGNSA. The trim removed 2 bases at V and 2 bases at J, leaving 5 bases unmatched. The full variable domain, rest sourced from reference TRBV7-2 and TRBJ2-5, is GAGVSQSPSNKVTEKGKDVELRCDPISGHTALYWYRQSLGQGLEFLIYFQGNSAPDKSGLPSDRFSAERTGGSVSTLTIQRTQQEDSAVYLCASSLSPTGQETQYFGPGTRLLVL.